The next 30 T cell receptor beta chains were all read from a single sample in a study of cytomegalovirus exposure and HLA in healthy donors. PCR involved 60 Vbeta and 13 Jbeta primers. Using immunoSEQ multiplex PCR, the repertoire was profiled, and TCRdb retains in-frame clones only, with some absent. The sample consists of 73,000 or so clones, around 81% of them appearing once. Sequenced sample: PBMCs. These receptors all stem from a middle-aged man in good health and CMV-seronegative.

The CDR3 sequence: CASSDRGWGGNQPQHF. In nucleotides, the CDR3 is TGTGCCAGCAGTGATAGGGGATGGGGGGGCAATCAGCCCCAGCATTTT. The chain carries TRBV2 and TRBJ1-5; tentative D call: TRBD1 (5 bases). The V gene lost 3 bases and the J gene lost 2 bases, with 14 bases spanning the gap. This CDR3 contains 16 residues. Germline V gives CDR1 SNHLY, CDR2 FYNNEI.

This sequence joins TRBV15 and TRBJ1-2; weak D call: TRBD1 (5 bases). Trimming cost V 3 bases and J 8 bases, with 19 bases left between them. The CDR3 sequence is 15 residues long. Germline assignment: CDR1 LNHNV and CDR2 YYDKDF (reference sequence). DNA for the CDR3: TGTGCCACCAGCAGGGGGGGTTTTGGGGCGCAGGGCTACACCTTC. Its protein product is CATSRGGFGAQGYTF.

This clone was detected a few times. The CDR3 bases are TGCAGCGTTGAAGTAGCGGGAAGTCCCTACGAGCAGTACTTC. As protein: CSVEVAGSPYEQYF. The rearrangement uses TRBV29-1 and TRBJ2-7; 8 bases map to TRBD2. Germline V gene lookup returns CDR1 SQVTM and CDR2 ANQGSEA. The CDR3 extends over 14 amino acids. Losses at the gene ends were 1 base for V and 2 bases for J; bases not matched to a gene: 4.

The rearrangement links TRBV6-5 to TRBJ2-4; D may be TRBD2 (5 bases). Germline CDR1 reads MNHEY; CDR2 reads SVGAGI. Trimming removed 4 bases at V and 2 bases at J, with 15 bases between. CDR3 length: 16 residues. The chain's CDR3 is CASSFRSGESKNIQYF. CDR3 coding DNA: TGTGCCAGCAGTTTCCGGTCCGGGGAGTCCAAAAACATTCAGTACTTC.

The chain combines TRBV10-3 with TRBJ1-1; D gene uncertain. The CDR3 covers 13 residues. Germline V lookup: CDR1 ENHRY, CDR2 SYGVKD. Trimming took 2 bases from V and 1 from J, leaving 5 bases between them. CDR3 amino acids: CAISEAANTEAFF. Written as DNA, the CDR3 is TGTGCCATCAGTGAGGCGGCGAACACTGAAGCTTTCTTT.

This clone showed up just a few times. The chain carries TRBV27 and TRBJ2-1, with 8 bases lining up with TRBD1. The length of the CDR3 is 15 residues. V lost 8 bases to trimming and J lost 2 bases; unmatched junction nucleotides: 8. Per germline, CDR1 MNHEY and CDR2 SMNVEV (reference sequence). This CDR3 reads CASVPGTGPYNEQFF. The CDR3, as DNA: TGTGCCAGCGTCCCTGGGACAGGACCCTACAATGAGCAGTTCTTC.

This chain links TRBV29-1 with TRBJ2-1; TRBD2 agrees at 8 bases. V dropped 2 bases and J dropped 5; count of bases not matched to a gene: 5. The CDR3 runs 14 residues. Germline V gene sequence: CDR1 SQVTM, CDR2 ANQGSEA. The CDR3 here is CSVEPGTSHNEQFF. Here the CDR3 DNA reads TGCAGCGTTGAACCCGGGACTAGTCACAATGAGCAGTTCTTC.

CDR3 bases: TGCAGCGCGAGGTCGGAGGGCTTTAATTCACCCCTCCACTTT. Protein sequence: CSARSEGFNSPLHF. This chain joins TRBV29-1 and TRBJ1-6; D is uncertain. CDR1 and CDR2 (germline): SQVTM, ANQGSEA. CDR3 length: 14 residues. V was trimmed by 7 bases and J by 6 bases, leaving 16 bases between them.

This chain connects TRBV5-1 to TRBJ2-7; D is uncertain. CDR1 and CDR2 from the germline V gene are SGHRS and YFSETQ. This CDR3 region has 15 residues. The V end was cut by 1 base, the J end by 5 bases, with 16 bases between. The CDR3 loop is CASSLMFSGTNEQYF. The CDR3 DNA is TGCGCCAGCAGCTTGATGTTTTCGGGTACGAACGAGCAGTACTTC.

There are a few counts of this clone. V is TRBV2 and J is TRBJ1-1; a weak D match, TRBD1 (6 bases). Deletions cut 3 bases from V and 1 base from J, with 12 bases between. CDR1 and CDR2 (germline): SNHLY, FYNNEI. This CDR3 contains 15 residues. CDR3 DNA sequence: TGTGCCAGCAGTGACGCCGGGACAAAGAACACTGAAGCTTTCTTT. It is translated as CASSDAGTKNTEAFF.

The chain links TRBV21-1 to TRBJ1-4; the table names TRBD1, a call not compared with the DNA. TRBV21-1 is a documented pseudogene. This CDR3 has 15 residues. CDR3 in DNA: TGTGCCAGCAGCCCCAGGGGGGACATGTTCGAAAAACTGTTTTTT. It yields the protein CASSPRGDMFEKLFF.

The chain is built from TRBV30 and TRBJ1-6; D unresolved. Between the trimmed V and J ends, which lost 0 bases and 9 bases, there was a span of 9 bases. From germline, CDR1 is GTSNPN and CDR2 SVGIG (reference sequence). This CDR3 is 13 amino acids long. CDR3 in amino acids: CAWSVLEASPLHF. The CDR3 DNA follows: TGTGCCTGGAGTGTACTCGAAGCTTCACCCCTCCACTTT. Variable domain in full (rest from reference TRBV30 and TRBJ1-6): SQTIHQWPATLVQPVGSPLSLECTVEGTSNPNLYWYRQAAGRGLQLLFYSVGIGQISSEVPQNLSASRPQDRQFILSSKKLLLSDSGFYLCAWSVLEASPLHFGNGTRLTVT.

The J gene is TRBJ2-7, the V gene TRBV15, with 8 positions matching TRBD1. The germline V gene encodes CDR1 LNHNV and CDR2 YYDKDF (reference sequence). The CDR3 sequence is 13 residues long. Germline trimming cut 8 bases from V and 2 bases from J; bases unmatched to any gene: 5. This CDR3 reads CATSQGAPYEQYF. The CDR3, as DNA: TGTGCCACCTCGCAGGGGGCCCCCTACGAGCAGTACTTC.

This clone was counted between two and nine times. The chain joins TRBV27 to TRBJ2-3; 7 bases agree with TRBD2. The CDR3 consists of 15 residues. J lost 1 base, V lost 7 bases, and 8 bases had no gene match. Germline V gene lookup returns CDR1 MNHEY and CDR2 SMNVEV (reference sequence). The CDR3 is CASTLSLAGTDTQYF. Here the CDR3 DNA reads TGTGCCAGCACCTTAAGTCTAGCGGGCACAGATACGCAGTATTTT.

This clone was detected only a few times. The chain's CDR3 is CASSARSAEAFF. For the CDR3, the DNA is TGTGCCAGCAGCGCAAGGAGCGCTGAAGCTTTCTTT. The chain uses TRBV7-9 and TRBJ1-1; no clear D gene. CDR1 and CDR2 from the germline V gene are SEHNR and FQNEAQ (reference sequence). Trimming took 5 bases from V and 6 from J, leaving 10 bases between them. The CDR3 length is 12 residues. The whole variable domain, remainder taken from reference TRBV7-9 and TRBJ1-1, is DTGVSQNPRHKITKRGQNVTFRCDPISEHNRLYWYRQTLGQGPEFLTYFQNEAQLEKSRLLSDRFSAERPKGSFSTLEIQRTEQGDSAMYLCASSARSAEAFFGQGTRLTVV.

The rearrangement joins TRBV27 to TRBJ2-7; D possibly corresponds to TRBD1 (6 bases). Germline V CDR1 and CDR2: MNHEY, SMNVEV (reference sequence). This CDR3 has 16 amino acids. V lost 3 bases and J 0 bases, leaving 15 bases between the germline ends. CDR3 region: CASSFTGTRSSYEQYF. CDR3 sequence (DNA): TGTGCCAGCAGTTTCACCGGGACACGGAGCTCCTACGAGCAGTACTTC.

The chain combines TRBV2 with TRBJ2-1; possibly TRBD1 for D (6 bases). V was clipped by 7 bases and J by 2 bases, with 15 bases between them. From germline, CDR1 is SNHLY and CDR2 FYNNEI. The CDR3 runs to 15 residues. CDR3 residues: CASTTGLRTYNEQFF. The CDR3 nucleotides read TGTGCCAGCACCACAGGGCTTAGGACCTACAATGAGCAGTTCTTC. Looking up the rest from reference TRBV2 and TRBJ2-1 gives the full variable domain: EPEVTQTPSHQVTQMGQEVILRCVPISNHLYFYWYRQILGQKVEFLVSFYNNEISEKSEIFDDQFSVERPDGSNFTLKIRSTKLEDSAMYFCASTTGLRTYNEQFFGPGTRLTVL.

The chain employs TRBV27 and TRBJ2-1, with TRBD1 matching 8 bases. CDR1 is MNHEY, CDR2 SMNVEV, per germline (reference sequence). There are 14 residues in the CDR3. Germline trimming cut 3 bases from V and 4 bases from J; bases unmatched to any gene: 2. CDR3 coding DNA: TGTGCCAGCAGTTTGGACAGGGCGTACAATGAGCAGTTCTTC. Protein sequence: CASSLDRAYNEQFF.

V is TRBV28 and J is TRBJ1-4; TRBD1 might be the D (6 bases). Germline V gives CDR1 MDHEN, CDR2 SYDVKM. The CDR3 runs 14 residues. Trimming left V 3 bases short and J 8 bases short, with 13 bases between. CDR3 nucleotide sequence: TGTGCCAGCAGTTTGAATACAGGGTGGGAAAAACTGTTTTTT. Protein product: CASSLNTGWEKLFF.

This chain links TRBV5-4 with TRBJ2-1; no definite D call. The CDR3 spans 13 residues. Germline values: CDR1 SGHNT, CDR2 YYREEE (reference sequence). V was clipped by 1 base and J by 4 bases, with 6 bases between them. The CDR3 DNA reads as TGTGCCAGCAGCTTGACCGGGTACAATGAGCAGTTCTTC. Translation: CASSLTGYNEQFF. The whole variable domain, remainder taken from reference TRBV5-4 and TRBJ2-1, is ETGVTQSPTHLIKTRGQQVTLRCSSQSGHNTVSWYQQALGQGPQFIFQYYREEENGRGNFPPRFSGLQFPNYSSELNVNALELDDSALYLCASSLTGYNEQFFGPGTRLTVL.

V usage is TRBV28 and J usage is TRBJ1-4; 7 nucleotides agree with TRBD1. J was trimmed by 3 bases and V by 6 bases; bases with no gene match: 10. Germline CDR1 is MDHEN and CDR2 is SYDVKM. The length of the CDR3 is 16 residues. The CDR3 protein is CASSRRAGGPNEKLFF. CDR3 DNA sequence: TGTGCCAGCAGCCGTCGTGCAGGGGGACCTAATGAAAAACTGTTTTTT.

The rearrangement joins TRBV7-2 to TRBJ2-1; a weak D match, TRBD2 (6 bases). Germline loops: CDR1 SGHTA, CDR2 FQGNSA. The CDR3 has 15 amino acids. The V and J ends lost 6 bases and 8 bases respectively, with 20 bases between them. CDR3 coding DNA: TGTGCCAGCAGTTTCGCCTGGGGGGAGACTTATGAGCAGTTCTTC. Residues: CASSFAWGETYEQFF.

The DNA for the CDR3 is TGTGCCAGCTCACCGGGACTAGCGGGAATCTACAATGAGCAGTTCTTC. Translation: CASSPGLAGIYNEQFF. The J gene is TRBJ2-1, the V gene TRBV18, with 13 positions matching TRBD2. The trim removed 3 bases at V and 3 bases at J, leaving 2 bases unmatched. This CDR3 has 16 residues. The germline CDR1 and CDR2 sequences are KGHSH and LQKENI. The full variable domain, rest sourced from reference TRBV18 and TRBJ2-1, is NAGVMQNPRHLVRRRGQEARLRCSPMKGHSHVYWYRQLPEEGLKFMVYLQKENIIDESGMPKERFSAEFPKEGPSILRIQQVVRGDSAAYFCASSPGLAGIYNEQFFGPGTRLTVL.

The CDR3 reads CASGPGQWGTQYF. Here the CDR3 DNA reads TGTGCTAGTGGTCCGGGACAGTGGGGGACCCAGTACTTC. J is TRBJ2-5 and V is TRBV12-5, with 7 nucleotides matching TRBD1. From germline, CDR1 is LGHNT and CDR2 FRNRAP. Trimming at V came to 5 bases and at J to 7 bases, leaving 7 bases not matched to a gene. The CDR3 covers 13 residues.

The chain is built from TRBV27 and TRBJ1-4; 8 bases fit TRBD1. The CDR3 covers 14 residues. Germline CDR1 reads MNHEY; CDR2 reads SMNVEV (reference sequence). Trimming cost V 5 bases and J 6 bases; bases outside gene matches: 5. CDR3: CASSDRGGHEKLFF. The CDR3 DNA follows: TGTGCCAGCAGTGACAGGGGAGGGCATGAAAAACTGTTTTTT.

V is TRBV29-1 and J is TRBJ2-3; D possibly corresponds to TRBD1 (6 bases). The CDR3 is made up of 13 amino acids. V was shortened by 5 bases and J by 6 bases, with 15 bases between the two germline ends. Per germline, CDR1 SQVTM and CDR2 ANQGSEA. CDR3 loop: CSVRGIPLDTQYF. The CDR3 DNA is TGCAGCGTTAGGGGGATCCCTCTGGATACGCAGTATTTT.

The gene calls are TRBV7-9 and TRBJ2-1; 9 nucleotides line up with TRBD1. The CDR3 runs to 16 residues. The germline V gene has CDR1 SEHNR and CDR2 FQNEAQ (reference sequence). V gave up 5 bases and J gave up 6 bases; unmatched junction bases: 11. The CDR3 reads CASSNRDRVLSNEQFF. CDR3 in DNA: TGTGCCAGCAGCAACCGGGACAGGGTCCTTTCCAATGAGCAGTTCTTC.

Here the CDR3 reads CASSLRSSGTEAFF. The CDR3 nucleotides read TGTGCCAGCAGTCTCAGGTCGTCAGGAACTGAAGCTTTCTTT. This sequence joins TRBV27 and TRBJ1-1; no firm D call. Trimming took off 5 bases at V and 5 bases at J, with 15 bases between the two ends. The CDR3 consists of 14 residues. From germline, CDR1 is MNHEY and CDR2 SMNVEV (reference sequence).

This chain uses TRBV14 with TRBJ2-7, with 7 bases aligning to TRBD1. Germline V gene sequence: CDR1 SGHDN, CDR2 FVKESK. After removal of 2 bases from V and 2 bases from J, the junction contained 6 bases not matched to a gene. This CDR3 contains 15 residues. The CDR3 sequence is CASSQSTGMTYEQYF. DNA of the CDR3: TGTGCCAGCAGCCAATCGACAGGGATGACCTACGAGCAGTACTTC.

This clone was found once. The gene calls are TRBV4-2 and TRBJ1-6; D not certain. From germline, CDR1 is LGHNA and CDR2 YNFKEQ. V gave up 0 bases and J gave up 8 bases, with 17 bases separating them. The CDR3 contains 17 residues. The CDR3 loop is CASSQDFAGYEYSPLHF. For the CDR3, the DNA is TGTGCCAGCAGCCAAGATTTCGCCGGGTACGAGTATTCACCCCTCCACTTT.